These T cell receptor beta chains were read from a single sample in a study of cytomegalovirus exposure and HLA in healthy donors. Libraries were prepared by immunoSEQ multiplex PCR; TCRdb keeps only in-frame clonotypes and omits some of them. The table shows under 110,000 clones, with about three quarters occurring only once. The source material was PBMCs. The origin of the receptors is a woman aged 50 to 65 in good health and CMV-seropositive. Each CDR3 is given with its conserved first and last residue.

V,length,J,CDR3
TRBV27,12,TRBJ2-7,CASSLLGTIPYF
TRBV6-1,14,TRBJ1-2,CASSAWDRAGGYTF
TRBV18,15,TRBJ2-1,CASSQTGGSGNEQFF
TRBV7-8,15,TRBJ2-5,CASSLNKGAVETQYF
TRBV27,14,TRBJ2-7,CASSRQGASYEQYF
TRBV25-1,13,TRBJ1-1,CASRLTANTEAFF
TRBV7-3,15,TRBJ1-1,CASSLLVQLNTEAFF
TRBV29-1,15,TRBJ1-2,CSVPPTLGAPYGYTF
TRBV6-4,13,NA,CASSTRTGSEQYF
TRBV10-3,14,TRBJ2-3,CAISYGTGEYTQYF
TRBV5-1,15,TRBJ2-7,CASSTSTGVWAEQYF
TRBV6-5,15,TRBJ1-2,CASSYSGTLSYGYTF
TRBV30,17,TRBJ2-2,CAWMYRGPIFTRGELFF
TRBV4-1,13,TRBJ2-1,CASSQVLVSEQFF
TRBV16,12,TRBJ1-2,CASSQSAYGYTF
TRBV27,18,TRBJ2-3,CASSLSGTSGGSTDTQYF
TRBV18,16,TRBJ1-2,CASSPSAVGGNYGYTF
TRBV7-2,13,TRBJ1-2,CASSFVGGNGYTF
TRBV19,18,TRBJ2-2,CASSIWLAGAANTGELFF
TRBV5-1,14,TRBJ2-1,CASSLVNSYNEQFF
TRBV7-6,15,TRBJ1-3,CASSSSTGPGNTIYF
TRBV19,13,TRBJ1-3,CASSTGELNTIYF
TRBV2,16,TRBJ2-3,CAWNREGPKTWNTQYF
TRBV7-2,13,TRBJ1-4,CASSSRGNEKLFF
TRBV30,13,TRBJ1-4,CAWRGQGGEKLFF
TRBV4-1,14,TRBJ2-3,CASGGGLSTDTQYF
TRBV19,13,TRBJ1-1,CASSKTVNTEAFF
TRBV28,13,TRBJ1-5,CASSFSANQPQHF
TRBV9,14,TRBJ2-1,CASSVRGRVDEQFF
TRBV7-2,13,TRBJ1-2,CASSPDRNYGYTF
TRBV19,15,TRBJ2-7,CASSIGHHSSYEQYF
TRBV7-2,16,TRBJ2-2,CASSRMGPSNTGELFF
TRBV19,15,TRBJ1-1,CASSTDRGMNTEAFF
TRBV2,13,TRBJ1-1,CASSGPEGTEAFF
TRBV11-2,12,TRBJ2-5,CASGQLQETQYF
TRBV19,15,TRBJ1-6,CASTVTGHLNSPLHF
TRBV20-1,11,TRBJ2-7,CSATGRYEQYF
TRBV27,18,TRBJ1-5,CASSPWNRDRGSPGPQHF
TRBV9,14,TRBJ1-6,CASSATGEDSPLHF
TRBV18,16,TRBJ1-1,CASSPLMMGAPGEAFF
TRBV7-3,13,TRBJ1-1,CASSFQRDTEAFF
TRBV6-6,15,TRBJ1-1,CASSTLGAMNTEAFF
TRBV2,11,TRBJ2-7,CASSTGYEQYF
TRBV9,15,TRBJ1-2,CASSSYGTANYGYTF
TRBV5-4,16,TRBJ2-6,CASSLGGPLGANVLTF
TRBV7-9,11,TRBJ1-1,CSSSQSDEAFF
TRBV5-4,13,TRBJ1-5,CASSLDRDQPQHF
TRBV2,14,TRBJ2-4,CASSESGGGNIQYF
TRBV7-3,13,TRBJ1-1,CASSLTGSLEAFF
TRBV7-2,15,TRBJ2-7,CASSLLPGSLYEQYF
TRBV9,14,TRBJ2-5,CASSSGTSRETQYF
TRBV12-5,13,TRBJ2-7,CASGSGLGDEQYF
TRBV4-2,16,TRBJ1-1,CASRYLEAGGEIEAFF
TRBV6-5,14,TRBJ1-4,CASSYSYRVEKLFF
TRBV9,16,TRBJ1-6,CASSAGGSVISSPLHF
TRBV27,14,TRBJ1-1,CASSLYGRSTEAFF
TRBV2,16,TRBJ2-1,CASSIPTSGGGNEQFF
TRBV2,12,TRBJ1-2,CASETDRQAYTF